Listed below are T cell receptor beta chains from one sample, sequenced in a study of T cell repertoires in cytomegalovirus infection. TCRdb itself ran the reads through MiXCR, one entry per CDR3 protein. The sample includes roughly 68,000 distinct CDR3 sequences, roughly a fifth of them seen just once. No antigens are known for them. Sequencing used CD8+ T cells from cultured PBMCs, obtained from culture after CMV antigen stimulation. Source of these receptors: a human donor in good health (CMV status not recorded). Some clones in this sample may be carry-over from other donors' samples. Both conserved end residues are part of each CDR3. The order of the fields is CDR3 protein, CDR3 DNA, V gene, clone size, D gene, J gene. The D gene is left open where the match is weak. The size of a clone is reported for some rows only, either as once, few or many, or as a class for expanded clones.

CDR3aa: CASSFLSTDTQYF; CDR3nt: TGTGCCAGCAGTTTCCTTTCCACAGATACGCAGTATTTT; v_gene: TRBV12-3/TRBV12-4; abundance: few; d_gene: .; j_gene: TRBJ2-3
CDR3aa: CASSLGGSITDTQYF; CDR3nt: TGTGCCAGCAGTTTAGGCGGGAGTATCACAGATACGCAGTATTTT; v_gene: TRBV6-5; abundance: .; d_gene: TRBD2; j_gene: TRBJ2-3
CDR3aa: CASSSGSGFGELFF; CDR3nt: TGTGCCAGCAGCTCGGGCAGCGGCTTCGGGGAGCTGTTTTTT; v_gene: TRBV7-8; abundance: few; d_gene: .; j_gene: TRBJ2-2
CDR3aa: CASSEVRDTQYF; CDR3nt: TGCGCCAGCAGTGAGGTCCGTGATACGCAGTATTTT; v_gene: TRBV10-2; abundance: few; d_gene: .; j_gene: TRBJ2-3
CDR3aa: CASSLERQLNTEAFF; CDR3nt: TGTGCCAGCAGCTTAGAAAGACAGCTGAACACTGAAGCTTTCTTT; v_gene: TRBV7-9; abundance: .; d_gene: .; j_gene: TRBJ1-1
CDR3aa: CASRDRVGYNSPLHF; CDR3nt: TGTGCCAGCAGAGACAGGGTCGGGTATAATTCACCCCTCCACTTT; v_gene: TRBV7-9; abundance: .; d_gene: TRBD1; j_gene: TRBJ1-6
CDR3aa: CASNGPGKVYYGYTF; CDR3nt: TGTGCCAGCAATGGCCCAGGAAAAGTCTACTATGGCTACACCTTC; v_gene: TRBV2; abundance: few; d_gene: .; j_gene: TRBJ1-2
CDR3aa: CASSYRRGQPQHF; CDR3nt: TGTGCCAGCAGCTATAGAAGGGGGCAGCCCCAGCATTTT; v_gene: TRBV7-2; abundance: many; d_gene: .; j_gene: TRBJ1-5
CDR3aa: CASSEQGANNEQFF; CDR3nt: TGTGCCAGCAGTGAACAGGGGGCCAACAATGAGCAGTTCTTC; v_gene: TRBV2; abundance: few; d_gene: TRBD1; j_gene: TRBJ2-1
CDR3aa: CASSSGGWATEAFF; CDR3nt: TGTGCCAGCAGCTCAGGGGGGTGGGCCACTGAAGCTTTCTTT; v_gene: TRBV7-6; abundance: few; d_gene: TRBD1; j_gene: TRBJ1-1
CDR3aa: CASSYREGEQFF; CDR3nt: TGTGCCAGCAGCTACCGGGAGGGGGAGCAGTTCTTC; v_gene: TRBV11-2; abundance: .; d_gene: TRBD2; j_gene: TRBJ2-1
CDR3aa: CASSSPARQYNEQFF; CDR3nt: TGTGCCAGCAGCTCGCCGGCCAGACAATACAATGAGCAGTTCTTC; v_gene: TRBV7-8; abundance: few; d_gene: .; j_gene: TRBJ2-1
CDR3aa: CASSPPGASPLHF; CDR3nt: TGTGCCAGCAGCCCCCCTGGGGCGTCACCCCTCCACTTT; v_gene: TRBV12-3/TRBV12-4; abundance: few; d_gene: .; j_gene: TRBJ1-6
CDR3aa: CASSLVGSSYNSPLHF; CDR3nt: TGTGCCAGCAGCTTAGTGGGGAGCTCCTATAATTCACCCCTCCACTTT; v_gene: TRBV7-9; abundance: many; d_gene: .; j_gene: TRBJ1-6
CDR3aa: CASSFRGMNTEAFF; CDR3nt: TGTGCCAGCAGCTTCAGGGGAATGAACACTGAAGCTTTCTTT; v_gene: TRBV7-2; abundance: few; d_gene: .; j_gene: TRBJ1-1
CDR3aa: CASSQSGNNEKLFF; CDR3nt: TGTGCCAGCAGCCAAAGCGGAAACAATGAAAAACTGTTTTTT; v_gene: TRBV4-1; abundance: few; d_gene: .; j_gene: TRBJ1-4
CDR3aa: CASSIGTTEAFF; CDR3nt: TGTGCCAGTAGTATAGGGACGACTGAAGCTTTCTTT; v_gene: TRBV19; abundance: few; d_gene: .; j_gene: TRBJ1-1
CDR3aa: CASSQGGGNEKLFF; CDR3nt: TGCGCCAGCAGCCAAGGAGGGGGCAACGAAAAACTGTTTTTT; v_gene: TRBV4-3; abundance: few; d_gene: TRBD1; j_gene: TRBJ1-4
CDR3aa: CASSPPLGEVYEQYF; CDR3nt: TGTGCCAGTAGTCCCCCCTTGGGGGAGGTCTACGAGCAGTACTTC; v_gene: TRBV19; abundance: .; d_gene: .; j_gene: TRBJ2-7
CDR3aa: CASSLSVVGRNNEQFF; CDR3nt: TGTGCCAGCAGCTTATCCGTCGTCGGGAGGAACAATGAGCAGTTCTTC; v_gene: TRBV7-9; abundance: .; d_gene: TRBD2; j_gene: TRBJ2-1
CDR3aa: CASSYLLGGQDDTQYF; CDR3nt: TGTGCCAGCAGTTACTTGCTGGGCGGGCAGGATGATACGCAGTATTTT; v_gene: TRBV6-2/TRBV6-3; abundance: .; d_gene: .; j_gene: TRBJ2-3
CDR3aa: CASNPRDTASGNTIYF; CDR3nt: TGTGCCAGCAACCCCCGGGACACAGCGTCTGGAAACACCATATATTTT; v_gene: TRBV27; abundance: .; d_gene: .; j_gene: TRBJ1-3
CDR3aa: CASSFHIADTQYF; CDR3nt: TGTGCCAGCAGCTTCCACATCGCAGATACACAGTATTTT; v_gene: TRBV7-2; abundance: few; d_gene: .; j_gene: TRBJ2-3
CDR3aa: CASSTQGTVQPQHF; CDR3nt: TGTGCCAGCAGCACCCAGGGGACCGTACAGCCCCAGCATTTT; v_gene: TRBV27; abundance: few; d_gene: .; j_gene: TRBJ1-5
CDR3aa: CASSTPMGSYNEQFF; CDR3nt: TGTGCCAGCAGCACTCCCATGGGGTCCTACAATGAGCAGTTCTTC; v_gene: TRBV7-6; abundance: once; d_gene: .; j_gene: TRBJ2-1
CDR3aa: CASSQDYPLAGSTDTQYF; CDR3nt: TGTGCCAGCAGCCAAGATTATCCGCTAGCGGGGAGCACAGATACGCAGTATTTT; v_gene: TRBV4-2; abundance: few; d_gene: TRBD2; j_gene: TRBJ2-3
CDR3aa: CASSLGTGSYNEQFF; CDR3nt: TGTGCCAGCAGCTTGGGGACAGGGTCCTACAATGAGCAGTTCTTC; v_gene: TRBV5-6; abundance: .; d_gene: TRBD1; j_gene: TRBJ2-1